The next 3 T cell receptor beta chains were all read from a single sample in a study of cytomegalovirus exposure and HLA in healthy donors. The PCR had 60 Vbeta and 13 Jbeta primers. Some clones are missing from TCRdb's copy, which holds only in-frame ones; the method was immunoSEQ multiplex PCR. This sample has around 120,000 clones, with approximately 72% found just once. Sequenced: PBMCs. The receptors shown here come from a middle-aged woman in good health and CMV-seropositive.

The chain links TRBV7-9 to TRBJ1-1; D remains unclear. Trimming stripped 1 base from V and 8 bases from J, with 8 bases between. This CDR3 has 12 amino acids. Germline values: CDR1 SEHNR, CDR2 FQNEAQ (reference sequence). The CDR3: CASSLDSPEAFF. In nucleotides, the CDR3 is TGTGCCAGCAGCTTAGACAGCCCCGAAGCTTTCTTT.

This chain connects TRBV7-2 to TRBJ1-2, with D maybe TRBD1 (5 bases). Trimming took off 3 bases at V and 0 bases at J, with 17 bases between the two ends. This CDR3 contains 17 residues. The V gene's germline CDR1 is SGHTA and CDR2 FQGNSA. This chain's CDR3 is CASSFTGHYKSNYGYTF. The CDR3 region has the DNA TGTGCCAGCAGCTTTACCGGACACTACAAGTCTAACTATGGCTACACCTTC.

The CDR3 nucleotides read TGTGCCACCAGCAGAGGACAGGGAGAGACCCAGTACTTC. Its translation: CATSRGQGETQYF. The chain employs TRBV15 and TRBJ2-5; 7 bases agree with TRBD1. In germline, CDR1 is LNHNV, CDR2 YYDKDF (reference sequence). The V segment lost 1 base and the J segment 4 bases; nucleotides outside the gene matches: 0. The CDR3 loop spans 13 amino acids.